Listed below are T cell receptor beta chains from one sample, sequenced in a study of CD8+CD57+ T cells in acquired aplastic anemia. TCRdb fed the reads into MiXCR, producing one record per CDR3 protein. Of 170,000 or so distinct CDR3 sequences listed, roughly three fifths are singletons. The material sequenced was sorted CD4+, CD8+, or CD8+CD57+ T cells (not recorded which) from PBMCs. These receptors all come from a human donor with aplastic anemia. The CDR3 runs from the conserved cysteine through the conserved F or W. The D gene is left open where the match is weak. A row's size may be missing; if present it is once, few, many or a size class.

v_gene: TRBV6-1
j_gene: TRBJ2-1
d_gene: .
abundance: .
CDR3nt: TGTGCCATCAGTGGACTCAGCTCCTACAATGAGCAGTTCTTC
CDR3aa: CAISGLSSYNEQFF

v_gene: TRBV25-1
j_gene: TRBJ1-2
d_gene: TRBD1
abundance: .
CDR3nt: TGTGCCAGCAGTGACTCGACAGGGGTACGAGTCTATGGCTACACCTTC
CDR3aa: CASSDSTGVRVYGYTF

v_gene: TRBV29-1
j_gene: TRBJ2-7
d_gene: .
abundance: .
CDR3nt: TGCAGCAGTTTAATGGGGGCGAGGTACGAGCAGTACTTC
CDR3aa: CSSLMGARYEQYF

v_gene: TRBV6-1
j_gene: TRBJ2-7
d_gene: TRBD1
abundance: .
CDR3nt: TGTGCCAGCAGTGAATGGACAGGGAATTACGAGCAGTACTTC
CDR3aa: CASSEWTGNYEQYF

v_gene: TRBV10-3
j_gene: TRBJ1-5
d_gene: .
abundance: .
CDR3nt: TGTGCCATCAGCCGGGACAGCAATCAGCCCCAGCATTTT
CDR3aa: CAISRDSNQPQHF

v_gene: TRBV27
j_gene: TRBJ1-4
d_gene: .
abundance: .
CDR3nt: TGTGCCAGCACCGCAGGGTTTGGTAATGAAGAACTGTTTTTT
CDR3aa: CASTAGFGNEELFF

v_gene: TRBV2
j_gene: TRBJ1-1
d_gene: .
abundance: .
CDR3nt: TGTGCCAGCAGGCCAGACTCGAACACTGAAGCTTTCTTT
CDR3aa: CASRPDSNTEAFF

v_gene: TRBV27
j_gene: TRBJ1-2
d_gene: TRBD1
abundance: .
CDR3nt: TGTGCCAGCGGTACAGGGGGCCGAGTCTATGGCTACACCTTC
CDR3aa: CASGTGGRVYGYTF

v_gene: TRBV4-1
j_gene: TRBJ2-2
d_gene: TRBD2
abundance: many
CDR3nt: TGCGCCAGCAGCCAAGTCAGCGGGGGGCACCACACCGGGGAGCTGTTTTTT
CDR3aa: CASSQVSGGHHTGELFF

v_gene: TRBV9
j_gene: TRBJ2-1
d_gene: .
abundance: .
CDR3nt: TGTGCCAGCAGCGTAGCGCCAGCCAATGAGCAGTTCTTC
CDR3aa: CASSVAPANEQFF

v_gene: TRBV7-9
j_gene: TRBJ2-5
d_gene: TRBD2
abundance: .
CDR3nt: TGTGCCAGCAGCTTAGCCGGGGAGGGAGAGACCCAGTACTTC
CDR3aa: CASSLAGEGETQYF

v_gene: TRBV19
j_gene: TRBJ1-3
d_gene: .
abundance: many
CDR3nt: TGTGCCAGTACCTGGGATATTGGAAACACCATATATTTT
CDR3aa: CASTWDIGNTIYF

v_gene: TRBV24-1
j_gene: TRBJ2-3
d_gene: .
abundance: .
CDR3nt: TGTGCCACCAGAGACCCCCGGGGAGAGGATGAGCAGTATTTT
CDR3aa: CATRDPRGEDEQYF

v_gene: TRBV9
j_gene: TRBJ2-7
d_gene: .
abundance: .
CDR3nt: TGTGCCAGCAGCCCCCGCCTGGGGTCCTACGAGCAGTACTTC
CDR3aa: CASSPRLGSYEQYF

v_gene: TRBV29-1
j_gene: TRBJ2-6
d_gene: .
abundance: .
CDR3nt: TGCAGCGTTGAAAGCCGCAAGGACGGGGCCAACGTCCTGACTTTC
CDR3aa: CSVESRKDGANVLTF

v_gene: TRBV9
j_gene: TRBJ2-7
d_gene: .
abundance: .
CDR3nt: TGTGCCAGCAGCGTAGGTGGTAGCTTTGAATACGAGCAGTACTTC
CDR3aa: CASSVGGSFEYEQYF

v_gene: TRBV7-3
j_gene: TRBJ2-2
d_gene: .
abundance: once
CDR3nt: TGCGCCAGCAGTGACAGGTCCCCCGGGGAGCTGTTTTTT
CDR3aa: CASSDRSPGELFF

v_gene: TRBV20-1
j_gene: TRBJ1-3
d_gene: .
abundance: .
CDR3nt: TGCAGTGCCCTTACAGGGCCTGGAAACACCAAATATTTT
CDR3aa: CSALTGPGNTKYF

v_gene: TRBV5-1
j_gene: TRBJ1-3
d_gene: .
abundance: many
CDR3nt: TGCGCCAGCAGCCAGACAGAGGGTCACACCATATATTTT
CDR3aa: CASSQTEGHTIYF

v_gene: TRBV30
j_gene: TRBJ2-1
d_gene: TRBD2
abundance: few
CDR3nt: TGTGCCTGGAGTGTAGACGGCGGGGGGGCGAATGAGCAGTTCTTC
CDR3aa: CAWSVDGGGANEQFF

v_gene: TRBV20-1
j_gene: TRBJ2-7
d_gene: TRBD1
abundance: once
CDR3nt: TGCAGTGCTAGCCGGGACAGGGCCTGCGAGCAGTACTTC
CDR3aa: CSASRDRACEQYF

v_gene: TRBV27
j_gene: TRBJ1-1
d_gene: .
abundance: few
CDR3nt: TGTGCCAGCAGTAAACGGGTGAACACTGAAGCTTTCTTT
CDR3aa: CASSKRVNTEAFF

v_gene: TRBV15
j_gene: TRBJ1-3
d_gene: .
abundance: .
CDR3nt: TGTGCCACCAGCAGCGACGAGGCGGGGACTGGAAACACCATATATTTT
CDR3aa: CATSSDEAGTGNTIYF

v_gene: TRBV7-8
j_gene: TRBJ2-7
d_gene: .
abundance: few
CDR3nt: TGTGCCAGCAGCCCAGGCGGGATTGGACTCAACTCCTACGAGCAGTACTTC
CDR3aa: CASSPGGIGLNSYEQYF

v_gene: TRBV15
j_gene: TRBJ2-3
d_gene: .
abundance: many
CDR3nt: TGTGCCACGGTATCGGGACTCAAAGATACGCAGTATTTT
CDR3aa: CATVSGLKDTQYF

v_gene: TRBV7-9
j_gene: TRBJ2-7
d_gene: .
abundance: .
CDR3nt: TGTGCCAGCAGCCTTCGACCACCTAGTTCGGAGCAGTACTTC
CDR3aa: CASSLRPPSSEQYF

v_gene: TRBV24-1
j_gene: TRBJ2-1
d_gene: .
abundance: .
CDR3nt: TGTGCCACCAGTGACACAAGGCTAGGCAATGAGCAGTTCTTC
CDR3aa: CATSDTRLGNEQFF

v_gene: TRBV2
j_gene: TRBJ2-7
d_gene: .
abundance: .
CDR3nt: TGTAGCAGCATTATAAGGGACTACGAGCAGTACTTC
CDR3aa: CSSIIRDYEQYF

v_gene: TRBV20-1
j_gene: TRBJ1-2
d_gene: .
abundance: .
CDR3nt: TGCAGTGTGGGGCGTCCCTCCTATGGCTACACCTTC
CDR3aa: CSVGRPSYGYTF

v_gene: TRBV20-1
j_gene: TRBJ2-7
d_gene: .
abundance: many
CDR3nt: TGCAGTGCTAGTCCCGGTTTATCCTACGAGCAGTACTTC
CDR3aa: CSASPGLSYEQYF

v_gene: TRBV5-5
j_gene: TRBJ2-7
d_gene: .
abundance: .
CDR3nt: TGTGCCAGCAGCTTGGAAGGCTACGGGCAGTACTTC
CDR3aa: CASSLEGYGQYF

v_gene: TRBV7-9
j_gene: TRBJ2-3
d_gene: TRBD1
abundance: .
CDR3nt: TGTGCCAGCAGCGTGGGACAGGGGGCAGATACGCAGTATTTT
CDR3aa: CASSVGQGADTQYF